Listed below are T cell receptor beta chains from one sample, sequenced in a study of T cells in Graves' hyperthyroidism and ophthalmopathy. TCRdb used MiXCR to reprocess the multiplex PCR reads, holding one entry per CDR3 protein. The sample holds some 140,000 distinct CDR3 sequences, around 21% seen once. The sequencing input was blood. These receptors all come from a woman aged 45-65 years with Graves' hyperthyroidism that later progressed to Graves' ophthalmopathy. The CDR3 runs from the conserved cysteine through the conserved F or W. D genes are given only for firm matches. For some rows the clone size is stated as once, few or many, or as a class when expanded; others skip it.

clone_size	d_call	j_call	v_call	cdr3_nt	cdr3_aa
many	TRBD1	TRBJ1-5	TRBV20-1	TGCAGTGCTAGAGAGGTGGCGCGGACAGGGTTTGGAAGGAGCAATCAGCCCCAGCATTTT	CSAREVARTGFGRSNQPQHF
many	TRBD2	TRBJ2-7	TRBV18	TGTGCCAGCTCACTGGGACTAGGGTACGAGCAGTACTTC	CASSLGLGYEQYF
.	.	TRBJ1-1	TRBV6-1	TGTGCCAGCAGTACTACACGGAAGAACACTGAAGCTTTCTTT	CASSTTRKNTEAFF
many	.	TRBJ1-1	TRBV11-2	TGTGCCAGCAGCTTAGATATTGGGTCCACTGAAGCTTTCTTT	CASSLDIGSTEAFF
many	.	TRBJ2-7	TRBV3-1	TGTGCCAGCAGCCAAAATAGCGGTAGCTCCTACGAGCAGTACTTC	CASSQNSGSSYEQYF
many	TRBD2	TRBJ2-5	TRBV20-1	TGCAGTGCTAATCTGGCGGGAGGGCCGGGGACCCAGTACTTC	CSANLAGGPGTQYF
many	.	TRBJ2-5	TRBV11-2	TGTGCCAGCAGCTTGCCGGGGCGGACCCAGTACTTC	CASSLPGRTQYF
many	TRBD1	TRBJ2-1	TRBV9	TGTGCCAGCAGCTCGAGACAGGGCCCCTCCTACAATGAGCAGTTCTTC	CASSSRQGPSYNEQFF
few	.	TRBJ2-6	TRBV6-1	TGTGCCAGCAGTGAAGTCGGGGGCTCTGGGGCCAACGTCCTGACTTTC	CASSEVGGSGANVLTF
few	.	TRBJ2-2	TRBV9	TGTGCCAGCAGCGTAGACGGGACGGAGACCGGGGAGCTGTTTTTT	CASSVDGTETGELFF
.	TRBD2	TRBJ2-3	TRBV7-6	TGTGCCAGCAGCTCGAGCGGGAGGGCAGCAGATACGCAGTATTTT	CASSSSGRAADTQYF
many	.	TRBJ2-7	TRBV27	TGTGCCAGCAGTTTCCAGGGATCTCCCTACGAGCAGTACTTC	CASSFQGSPYEQYF
once	TRBD2	TRBJ2-2	TRBV7-2	TGTGCCAGCAGCTTAGGGTTTCTAGCGGGAGTAAGCGGGGAGCTGTTTTTT	CASSLGFLAGVSGELFF
.	TRBD1	TRBJ1-2	TRBV10-3	TGTGCCATCAGGGTGACAGGGGGCGATGGCTACACCTTC	CAIRVTGGDGYTF
.	TRBD2	TRBJ2-1	TRBV7-9	TGTGCCAGCAGCTCGGGACTAGCCGACAATGAGCAGTTCTTC	CASSSGLADNEQFF
.	TRBD2	TRBJ2-7	TRBV5-1	TGCGCCAGCAGCTCCGGACTAGCGGGAGTCAGACCTTACGAGCAGTACTTC	CASSSGLAGVRPYEQYF
many	TRBD2	TRBJ2-7	TRBV4-1	TGCGCCAGCAGCCATGGTCTAGCGGGAGAGGCCTACGAGCAGTACTTC	CASSHGLAGEAYEQYF
many	.	TRBJ2-7	TRBV20-1	TGCAGTGCTACTTGGGAGCGGGTCTACGAGCAGTACTTC	CSATWERVYEQYF
.	.	TRBJ1-3	TRBV20-1	TGCAGTGCTAGAGACCGACTTGACTCTGGAAACACCATATATTTT	CSARDRLDSGNTIYF
.	TRBD1	TRBJ1-2	TRBV3-1	TGTGCCAGCAGCCAGGGACAGGGTAAGGGCTATGGCTACACCTTC	CASSQGQGKGYGYTF
.	TRBD2	TRBJ2-7	TRBV7-2	TGTGCCAGCAGACTAGAGGGCGGGGGGCGGACCTACGAGCAGTACTTC	CASRLEGGGRTYEQYF
.	TRBD1	TRBJ1-6	TRBV6-4	TGTGCCAGCAGTGGGCGACAGGGAAACTCACCCCTCCACTTT	CASSGRQGNSPLHF
.	.	TRBJ2-2	TRBV6-1	TGTGCCAGCAGGGCACCCCTCACCGGGGAGCTGTTTTTT	CASRAPLTGELFF
.	.	TRBJ2-7	TRBV3-1	TGTGCCAGCAATAATGGAGGCTCCTACGAGCAGTACTTC	CASNNGGSYEQYF
few	.	TRBJ1-6	TRBV28	TGTGCCAGCGGCAACGATTATAATTCACCCCTCCACTTT	CASGNDYNSPLHF
.	TRBD2	TRBJ2-7	TRBV28	TGTGCCAGCAGTTTATTGAGGGGAGGGCCGGGAGCCGAGCAGTACTTC	CASSLLRGGPGAEQYF
many	TRBD1	TRBJ1-1	TRBV9	TGTGCCAGCAGCGTGACAGGGGGTACGAACACTGAAGCTTTCTTT	CASSVTGGTNTEAFF
.	TRBD2	TRBJ2-1	TRBV3-1	TGTGCCAGCAGCCCGTGGACTAGCGGGAGGTATAGTCATGAGCAGTTCTTC	CASSPWTSGRYSHEQFF
.	TRBD2	TRBJ2-4	TRBV28	TGTGCCAGCAGTTTATTCTCTAGCGGGAGTAGAACCAAAAACATTCAGTACTTC	CASSLFSSGSRTKNIQYF
many	TRBD1	TRBJ1-4	TRBV20-1	TGCAGTGCTAGGCCCCGGGACAGGGATGAAAAACTGTTTTTT	CSARPRDRDEKLFF
once	.	TRBJ1-1	TRBV11-1	TGTGCCAGCAGCTGGACAGACTCGAACACTGAAGCTTTCTTT	CASSWTDSNTEAFF
.	TRBD2	TRBJ2-3	TRBV9	TGTGCCAGCAGCGACCACCTAGCGGGAGTAGATACGCAGTATTTT	CASSDHLAGVDTQYF
few	TRBD1	TRBJ2-7	TRBV19	TGTGCCAGTAGTGTACAGGGGCTTTCCTACGAGCAGTACTTC	CASSVQGLSYEQYF
few	TRBD2	TRBJ2-1	TRBV24-1	TGTGCCACCAGTGATTTGCAAGGGACTAGCGGGGCCTACAATGAGCAGTTCTTC	CATSDLQGTSGAYNEQFF
many	TRBD1	TRBJ1-5	TRBV6-1	TGTGCCAGCTTCGATACAGGGGGCAATCAGCCCCAGCATTTT	CASFDTGGNQPQHF
many	.	TRBJ2-2	TRBV7-3	TGTGCCAGCAGCCCACCTGGGAGTAGGACCGGGGAGCTGTTTTTT	CASSPPGSRTGELFF
.	TRBD2	TRBJ2-3	TRBV5-1	TGCGCCAGCAGACGGACTAGCGGGAGTCATACAGATACGCAGTATTTT	CASRRTSGSHTDTQYF
many	TRBD1	TRBJ1-1	TRBV11-2	TGTGCCAGCAGCACCCCTGGGCGGACAGGGGGAAGGAGTACTGAAGCTTTCTTT	CASSTPGRTGGRSTEAFF
many	.	TRBJ2-3	TRBV2	TGTGCCAGCACCTTTTTAGCGGCTTCTAGCACAGATACGCAGTATTTT	CASTFLAASSTDTQYF
many	TRBD1	TRBJ2-7	TRBV11-2	TGTGCCAGCAGCCTCACAACAGGGGCAAGCAACGAGCAGTACTTC	CASSLTTGASNEQYF
few	.	TRBJ2-7	TRBV7-9	TGTGCCAGCAGTGCAAGTCGAGGCAAGCAGTACTTC	CASSASRGKQYF
many	.	TRBJ2-7	TRBV27	TGTGCCAGCGGGGACGAGCAGTACTTC	CASGDEQYF
few	.	TRBJ2-5	TRBV15	TGTGCCACCAGTTCCAACAGCCTCCAAGAGACCCAGTACTTC	CATSSNSLQETQYF
many	TRBD2	TRBJ2-1	TRBV28	TGTGCCAGCAGTCTACCGATGACTAGCGGGATCTACAATGAGCAGTTCTTC	CASSLPMTSGIYNEQFF
many	.	TRBJ2-2	TRBV5-1	TGCGCCAGCAGCGAATCGATTGGGGAGCTGTTTTTT	CASSESIGELFF
many	TRBD2	TRBJ2-1	TRBV11-2	TGTGCCAGCAGCGCGACTAGCGGGTCGTACAATGAGCAGTTCTTC	CASSATSGSYNEQFF
few	.	TRBJ1-1	TRBV4-1	TGCGCCAGCAGCCTACAAACAGGCCTTGAAGCTTTCTTT	CASSLQTGLEAFF
.	TRBD1	TRBJ1-1	TRBV19	TGTGCCAGTAGGCTAGACAGGGAGAACACTGAAGCTTTCTTT	CASRLDRENTEAFF